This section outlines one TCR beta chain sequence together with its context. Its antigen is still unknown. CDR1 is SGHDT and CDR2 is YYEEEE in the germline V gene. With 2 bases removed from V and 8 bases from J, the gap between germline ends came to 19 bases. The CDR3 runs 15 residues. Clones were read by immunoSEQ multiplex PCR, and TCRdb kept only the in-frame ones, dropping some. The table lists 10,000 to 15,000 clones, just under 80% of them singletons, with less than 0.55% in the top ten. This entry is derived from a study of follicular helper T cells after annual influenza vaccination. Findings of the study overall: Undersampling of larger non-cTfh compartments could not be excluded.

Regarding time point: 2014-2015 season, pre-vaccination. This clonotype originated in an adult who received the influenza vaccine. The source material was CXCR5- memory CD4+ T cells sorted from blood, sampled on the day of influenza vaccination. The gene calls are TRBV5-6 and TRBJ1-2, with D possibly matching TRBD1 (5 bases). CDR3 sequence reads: CASSFFGREFGGYTF. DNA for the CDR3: TGTGCCAGCAGCTTCTTCGGCAGGGAGTTTGGGGGCTACACCTTC.